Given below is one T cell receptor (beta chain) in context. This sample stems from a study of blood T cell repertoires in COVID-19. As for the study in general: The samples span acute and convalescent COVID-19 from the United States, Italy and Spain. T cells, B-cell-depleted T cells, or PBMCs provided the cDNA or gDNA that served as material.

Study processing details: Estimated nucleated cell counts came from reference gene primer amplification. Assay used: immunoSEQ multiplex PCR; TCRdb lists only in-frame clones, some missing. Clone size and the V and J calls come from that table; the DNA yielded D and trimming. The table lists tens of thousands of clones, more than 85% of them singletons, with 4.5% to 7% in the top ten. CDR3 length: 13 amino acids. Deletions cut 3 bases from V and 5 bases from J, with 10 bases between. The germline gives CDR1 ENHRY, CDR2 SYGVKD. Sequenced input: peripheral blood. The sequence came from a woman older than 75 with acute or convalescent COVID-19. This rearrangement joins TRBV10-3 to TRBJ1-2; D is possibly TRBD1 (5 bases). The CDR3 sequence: CAISEDSEYGYTF. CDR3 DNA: TGTGCCATCAGTGAAGACAGCGAATATGGCTACACCTTC.